The 4 T cell receptor beta chains presented below share a single source sample, sequenced in a study of cytomegalovirus exposure and HLA in healthy donors. PCR primers comprised 60 Vbeta and 13 Jbeta primers. Profiling relied on immunoSEQ multiplex PCR, and the TCRdb table lists in-frame clones only, not all of them. The table includes around 140,000 clones, 60% to 80% detected once. The specimen was PBMCs. These receptors originate from an older woman in good health and CMV-seronegative.

The chain links TRBV6-1 to TRBJ1-5, with D possibly being TRBD1 (6 bases). There are 13 residues in the CDR3. The germline gives CDR1 MNHNS, CDR2 SASEGT. Trimming removed 4 bases from V and 3 bases from J, with 7 bases in between. The CDR3 bases are TGTGCCAGCAGTGGACAGGTCAATCAGCCCCAGCATTTT. Translated, it gives CASSGQVNQPQHF.

This clone was picked up a small number of times. The chain couples TRBV27 to TRBJ2-7; 8 positions agree with TRBD1. The germline V gene has CDR1 MNHEY and CDR2 SMNVEV (reference sequence). The CDR3 contains 12 residues. Unmatched junction bases numbered 5, after V lost 10 bases and J lost 3 bases. CDR3 sequence (DNA): TGTGCCACCCGGGACAGGATCTACGAGCAGTACTTC. This translates into CATRDRIYEQYF.

The chain couples TRBV5-4 to TRBJ1-2; 12 nucleotides line up with TRBD1. The CDR3 covers 17 residues. Trimming at V came to 4 bases and at J to 4 bases, leaving 11 bases not matched to a gene. Germline values: CDR1 SGHNT, CDR2 YYREEE (reference sequence). CDR3 residues: CASSNPGTGGVVYGYTF. CDR3 nucleotide sequence: TGTGCCAGCAGCAACCCCGGGACAGGGGGCGTCGTCTATGGCTACACCTTC.

This clone was seen more than once but under ten times. The chain is built from TRBV4-1 and TRBJ2-5; D is possibly TRBD2 (7 bases). The CDR3 runs 17 residues. The germline gives CDR1 MGHRA, CDR2 YSYEKL. Between the trimmed V and J ends, which lost 4 bases and 1 base, there was a span of 19 bases. CDR3 sequence: CASSLGGGGGVQETQYF. CDR3 coding DNA: TGCGCCAGCAGCCTGGGGGGGGGAGGGGGGGTCCAAGAGACCCAGTACTTC.